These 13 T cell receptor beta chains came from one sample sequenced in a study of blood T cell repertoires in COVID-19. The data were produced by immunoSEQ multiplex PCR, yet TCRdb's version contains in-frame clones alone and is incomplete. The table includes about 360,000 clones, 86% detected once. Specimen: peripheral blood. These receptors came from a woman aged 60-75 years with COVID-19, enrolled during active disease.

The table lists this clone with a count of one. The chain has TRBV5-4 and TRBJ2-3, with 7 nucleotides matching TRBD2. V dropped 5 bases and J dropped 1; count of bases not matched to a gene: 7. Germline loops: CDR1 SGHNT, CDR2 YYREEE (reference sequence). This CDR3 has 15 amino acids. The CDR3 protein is CASRTGTIRTDTQYF. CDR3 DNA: TGTGCCAGCAGAACTGGGACTATACGCACAGATACGCAGTATTTT.

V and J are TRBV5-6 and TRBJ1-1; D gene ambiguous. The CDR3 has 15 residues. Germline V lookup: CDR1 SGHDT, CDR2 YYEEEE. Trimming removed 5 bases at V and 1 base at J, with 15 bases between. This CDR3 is CASSLKKGRNTEAFF. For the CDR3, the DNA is TGTGCCAGCAGTCTGAAAAAAGGGAGGAACACTGAAGCTTTCTTT.

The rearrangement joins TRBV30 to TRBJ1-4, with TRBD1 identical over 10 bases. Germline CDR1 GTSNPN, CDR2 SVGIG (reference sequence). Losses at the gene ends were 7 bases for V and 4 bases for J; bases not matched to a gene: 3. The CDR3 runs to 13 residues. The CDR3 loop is CALWTGGNEKLFF. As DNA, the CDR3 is TGTGCCTTGTGGACAGGGGGTAATGAAAAACTGTTTTTT.

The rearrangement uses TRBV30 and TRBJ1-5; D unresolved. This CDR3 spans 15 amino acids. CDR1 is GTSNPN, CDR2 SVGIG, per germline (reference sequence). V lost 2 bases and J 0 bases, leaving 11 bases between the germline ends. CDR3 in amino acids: CAWSYDSYSNQPQHF. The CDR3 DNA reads TGTGCCTGGAGTTATGACTCCTATAGCAATCAGCCCCAGCATTTT.

The CDR3 here is CASSSPDSGDLTGELFF. CDR3 nucleotide sequence: TGTGCCAGCAGCTCCCCGGATTCGGGGGATCTGACCGGGGAGCTGTTTTTT. The chain joins TRBV7-9 to TRBJ2-2; possible D gene TRBD2, 6 bases. Per germline, CDR1 SEHNR and CDR2 FQNEAQ (reference sequence). The CDR3 has 17 amino acids. V shed 4 bases and J shed 5 bases, with 20 bases lying between them.

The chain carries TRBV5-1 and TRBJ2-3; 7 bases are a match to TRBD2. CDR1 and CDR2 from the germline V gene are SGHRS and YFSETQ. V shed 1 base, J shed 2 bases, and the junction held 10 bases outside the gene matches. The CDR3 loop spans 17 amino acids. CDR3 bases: TGCGCCAGCAGCTTGATTCCCCCGAGCGGGACCACAGATACGCAGTATTTT. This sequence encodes CASSLIPPSGTTDTQYF.

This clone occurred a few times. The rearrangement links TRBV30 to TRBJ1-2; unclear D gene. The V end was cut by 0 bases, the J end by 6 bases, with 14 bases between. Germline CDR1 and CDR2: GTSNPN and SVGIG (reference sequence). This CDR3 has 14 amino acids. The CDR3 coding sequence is TGTGCCTGGAGTGTAGACCCTAGTGCCAATGGCTACACCTTC. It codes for CAWSVDPSANGYTF.

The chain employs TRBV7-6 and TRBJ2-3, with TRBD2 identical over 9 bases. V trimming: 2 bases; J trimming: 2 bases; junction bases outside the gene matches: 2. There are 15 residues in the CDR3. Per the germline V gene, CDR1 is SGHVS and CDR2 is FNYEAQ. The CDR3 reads CASSLSSGVTDTQYF. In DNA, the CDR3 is TGTGCCAGCAGCTTATCTAGCGGGGTCACAGATACGCAGTATTTT.

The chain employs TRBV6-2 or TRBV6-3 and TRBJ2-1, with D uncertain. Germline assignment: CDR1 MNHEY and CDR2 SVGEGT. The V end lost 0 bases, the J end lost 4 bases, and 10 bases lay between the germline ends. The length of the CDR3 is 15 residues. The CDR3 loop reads CASSYSIQYYNEQFF. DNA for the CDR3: TGTGCCAGCAGTTACTCGATTCAGTATTACAATGAGCAGTTCTTC.

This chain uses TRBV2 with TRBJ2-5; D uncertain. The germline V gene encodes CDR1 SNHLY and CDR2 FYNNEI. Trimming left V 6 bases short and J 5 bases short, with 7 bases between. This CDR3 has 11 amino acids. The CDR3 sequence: CASRVGETQYF. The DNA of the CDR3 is TGTGCCAGCAGGGTCGGGGAGACCCAGTACTTC.

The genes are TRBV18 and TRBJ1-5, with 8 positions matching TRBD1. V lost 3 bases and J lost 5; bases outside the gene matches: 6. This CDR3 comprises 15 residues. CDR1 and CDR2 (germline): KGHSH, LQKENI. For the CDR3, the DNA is TGTGCCAGCTCACCTTCAGGGGGCGAAGATCAGCCCCAGCATTTT. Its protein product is CASSPSGGEDQPQHF.

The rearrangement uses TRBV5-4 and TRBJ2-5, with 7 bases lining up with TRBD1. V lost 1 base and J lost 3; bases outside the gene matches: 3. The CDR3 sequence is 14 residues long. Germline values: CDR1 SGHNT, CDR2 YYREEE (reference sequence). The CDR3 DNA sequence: TGTGCCAGCAGCTTGCCGCAGGGGGAAGAGACCCAGTACTTC. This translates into CASSLPQGEETQYF.

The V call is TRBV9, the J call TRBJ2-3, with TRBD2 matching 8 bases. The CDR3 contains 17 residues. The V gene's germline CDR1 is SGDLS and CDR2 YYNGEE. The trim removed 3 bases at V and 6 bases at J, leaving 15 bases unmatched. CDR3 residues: CASSEEPGLGASDTQYF. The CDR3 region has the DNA TGTGCCAGCAGCGAGGAACCGGGACTAGGGGCTTCGGATACGCAGTATTTT.